Detailed here is one T cell receptor beta chain. What it recognizes is unknown. This CDR3 is 12 amino acids long. V was shortened by 7 bases and J by 0 bases, with 5 bases between the two germline ends. Germline V CDR1 and CDR2: KGHDR, SFDVKD. This specimen belongs to a study of T cell responses to AZD1222 COVID-19 vaccine. Looking at the study overall: Pooled samples include second doses given at about 4 or 12 weeks.

Broader study findings: The peak T cell response came first, and repertoires were sampled only after it. Clonal diversity was possibly underestimated, and the donors were mostly white British, with more females. Across the whole spike, CD4 TCRs peaked at regions 160-218 and 743-854.

Sequencing was performed with immunoSEQ multiplex PCR; in TCRdb, only in-frame clones are kept and a portion is missing. The sample holds 150,000 to 180,000 clones, around 90% seen once. This TCR derives from an adult in good health. The sample here was peripheral blood, taken on day 0 of AZD1222 vaccination. The rearrangement links TRBV24-1 to TRBJ1-1; D not certain. The CDR3 sequence: CATRQMNTEAFF. The CDR3 coding sequence is TGTGCCACCAGGCAAATGAACACTGAAGCTTTCTTT.